This note documents a single TCR beta chain sequence. Its target is not known. The data stem from a study of T cell responses to AZD1222 COVID-19 vaccine. Findings and caveats of the study: It was only after the peak T cell response that any repertoires were sampled. Clonal diversity was possibly underestimated, and the donors were mostly white British, with more females. An increase in Spike-specific TCR breadth and depth was observed after two AZD1222 doses. AZD1222 recipients seropositive at baseline numbered only 5 to 7.

V shed 3 bases and J 8 bases; nucleotides not matched to a gene: 9. The CDR3 has 17 amino acids. Per germline, CDR1 MDHEN and CDR2 SYDVKM. Data came from immunoSEQ multiplex PCR; TCRdb stores just in-frame clones and leaves some out. This table has around 100,000 clones, around 94% appearing once. Sequenced here: peripheral blood, sampled on day 0 of AZD1222 vaccination. The chain uses TRBV28 and TRBJ2-3; 15 positions agree with TRBD2. This clonotype was sampled from an adult in good health. This CDR3 reads CASSLGGLAGGYGTQYF. CDR3 coding DNA: TGTGCCAGCAGTTTGGGTGGACTAGCGGGAGGGTACGGTACGCAGTATTTT.